This passage covers 14 T cell receptor beta chains from one sample sequenced in a study of blood T cell repertoires in COVID-19. TCRdb's table, derived via immunoSEQ multiplex PCR, lists solely in-frame clones and lacks some. Found here are tens of thousands of clones, 82% of them singletons; the top ten hold approximately 15%. Sequencing was carried out using peripheral blood. These TCRs come from a woman of 80 years or more with acute or convalescent COVID-19.

V is TRBV27 and J is TRBJ1-6, with 7 bases aligning to TRBD1. V shed 8 bases, J shed 0 bases, and the junction held 4 bases outside the gene matches. Germline CDR1 reads MNHEY; CDR2 reads SMNVEV (reference sequence). The CDR3 consists of 15 residues. CDR3: CASGTESSYNSPLHF. Here the CDR3 DNA reads TGTGCCAGCGGGACAGAGAGCTCCTATAATTCACCCCTCCACTTT.

The rearrangement links TRBV14 to TRBJ2-7; 10 bases align to TRBD1. The trim removed 0 bases at V and 6 bases at J, leaving 5 bases unmatched. The CDR3 is 15 amino acids. Germline V gives CDR1 SGHDN, CDR2 FVKESK. The CDR3 DNA reads as TGTGCCAGCAGCCAAGATATGGACAGGGGGTTCGAGCAGTACTTC. Protein product: CASSQDMDRGFEQYF. The entire variable domain, with the rest obtained from reference TRBV14 and TRBJ2-7, is as follows: EAGVTQFPSHSVIEKGQTVTLRCDPISGHDNLYWYRRVMGKEIKFLLHFVKESKQDESGMPNNRFLAERTGGTYSTLKVQPAELEDSGVYFCASSQDMDRGFEQYFGPGTRLTVT.

This clone was seen a handful of times. The CDR3 DNA sequence: TGTGCCAGCAGCGCGGGGACCTTGGATCAGCCCCAGCATTTT. It specifies CASSAGTLDQPQHF. This chain links TRBV7-2 with TRBJ1-5, with D possibly matching TRBD1 (5 bases). The CDR3 is made up of 14 amino acids. Trimming took 5 bases from V and 5 from J, leaving 13 bases between them. In germline, CDR1 is SGHTA, CDR2 FQGNSA.

V gene TRBV2 combines with J gene TRBJ2-7, with TRBD2 matching over 13 bases. Germline V lookup: CDR1 SNHLY, CDR2 FYNNEI. The CDR3 runs to 17 residues. Trimming cost V 3 bases and J 5 bases; bases outside gene matches: 10. The CDR3 sequence: CASSDLLAGGPLDEQYF. The CDR3, as DNA: TGTGCCAGCAGTGATTTACTAGCGGGAGGGCCTTTGGACGAGCAGTACTTC.

The CDR3, as DNA: TGTGCCAGCAGGCACCCGGGAGTACCCGGTCCCTTCTCCTATAATTCACCCCTCCACTTT. Translation gives CASRHPGVPGPFSYNSPLHF. The V and J genes are TRBV28 and TRBJ1-6, with D unresolved. Germline V gene lookup returns CDR1 MDHEN and CDR2 SYDVKM. The CDR3 is 20 residues long. Deletions cut 6 bases from V and 0 bases from J, with 24 bases between.

The chain combines TRBV6-1 with TRBJ2-1, with 9 bases that match TRBD1. The germline V gene has CDR1 MNHNS and CDR2 SASEGT. Trimming removed 4 bases from V and 5 bases from J; junction bases left unmatched: 9. CDR3 size: 16 residues. The CDR3 region is CASSAYRDRVDNEQFF. The CDR3 DNA is TGTGCCAGCAGTGCCTACCGGGACAGGGTCGACAATGAGCAGTTCTTC.

The chain is built from TRBV29-1 and TRBJ2-1; 13 nucleotides align to TRBD2. The CDR3 loop spans 16 amino acids. The V segment lost 1 base and the J segment 3 bases; nucleotides outside the gene matches: 3. Germline loops: CDR1 SQVTM, CDR2 ANQGSEA. CDR3 sequence (DNA): TGCAGCGTTGAAGGGGGGACTAGCGGGATCTACAATGAGCAGTTCTTC. Its protein is CSVEGGTSGIYNEQFF.

The chain links TRBV9 to TRBJ2-1, with TRBD2 matching over 13 bases. Germline V gives CDR1 SGDLS, CDR2 YYNGEE. Unmatched junction bases numbered 4, after V lost 4 bases and J lost 3 bases. This CDR3 spans 16 amino acids. The CDR3 bases are TGTGCCAGCAGCCCCCGGACTAGCGGGAGCTACAATGAGCAGTTCTTC. Translating gives CASSPRTSGSYNEQFF.

V gene TRBV6-5 combines with J gene TRBJ1-2; 9 positions agree with TRBD1. The V and J ends lost 2 bases and 7 bases, in that order; junction bases with no gene match: 8. Germline V CDR1 and CDR2: MNHEY, SVGAGI. The length of the CDR3 is 15 residues. The chain's CDR3 is CASSYPTGTGSGYTF. CDR3 DNA: TGTGCCAGCAGTTACCCTACCGGGACAGGGAGTGGCTACACCTTC.

The genes are TRBV6-1 and TRBJ2-7, with 10 bases identical to TRBD2. Germline CDR1 is MNHNS and CDR2 is SASEGT. The V segment lost 1 base and the J segment 2 bases; nucleotides outside the gene matches: 2. CDR3 length: 15 amino acids. The CDR3 sequence is CASSEGLAGAYEQYF. CDR3 bases: TGTGCCAGCAGTGAAGGCCTAGCGGGGGCCTACGAGCAGTACTTC.

V and J are TRBV5-5 and TRBJ1-2, with 10 bases aligning to TRBD1. Germline lookup yields CDR1 SGHKS and CDR2 YYEKEE (reference sequence). The CDR3 length is 15 residues. Germline trimming cut 0 bases from V and 8 bases from J; bases unmatched to any gene: 7. As DNA, the CDR3 is TGTGCCAGCAGCTTGGCCCTGAGGACAGGGGGAGGCTACACCTTC. Amino acids: CASSLALRTGGGYTF.

The genes are TRBV12-3 or TRBV12-4 and TRBJ1-4; TRBD1 is a possible D gene (5 bases). V lost 5 bases and J 13 bases, leaving 11 bases between the germline ends. The CDR3 has 11 residues. CDR3 loop: CASSPGQRLFF. CDR3 sequence (DNA): TGTGCCAGCAGTCCCGGACAACGACTGTTTTTT.

V usage is TRBV6-1 and J usage is TRBJ2-7, with D tentatively TRBD1 (5 bases). V was clipped by 2 bases and J by 6 bases, with 8 bases between them. The CDR3 length is 12 residues. Germline V gene lookup returns CDR1 MNHNS and CDR2 SASEGT. The CDR3 loop reads CASSESGFEQYF. The CDR3 DNA reads TGTGCCAGCAGTGAATCAGGGTTCGAGCAGTACTTC.

This clone is termed medium-sized. The gene calls are TRBV5-1 and TRBJ2-2; 13 bases fit TRBD2. CDR1 is SGHRS, CDR2 YFSETQ, per germline. V gave up 1 base and J gave up 4 bases; unmatched junction bases: 13. The CDR3 consists of 20 residues. CDR3: CASSLNSALAGGPGTGELFF. DNA of the CDR3: TGCGCCAGCAGCTTGAATTCCGCACTAGCGGGAGGGCCGGGCACCGGGGAGCTGTTTTTT.